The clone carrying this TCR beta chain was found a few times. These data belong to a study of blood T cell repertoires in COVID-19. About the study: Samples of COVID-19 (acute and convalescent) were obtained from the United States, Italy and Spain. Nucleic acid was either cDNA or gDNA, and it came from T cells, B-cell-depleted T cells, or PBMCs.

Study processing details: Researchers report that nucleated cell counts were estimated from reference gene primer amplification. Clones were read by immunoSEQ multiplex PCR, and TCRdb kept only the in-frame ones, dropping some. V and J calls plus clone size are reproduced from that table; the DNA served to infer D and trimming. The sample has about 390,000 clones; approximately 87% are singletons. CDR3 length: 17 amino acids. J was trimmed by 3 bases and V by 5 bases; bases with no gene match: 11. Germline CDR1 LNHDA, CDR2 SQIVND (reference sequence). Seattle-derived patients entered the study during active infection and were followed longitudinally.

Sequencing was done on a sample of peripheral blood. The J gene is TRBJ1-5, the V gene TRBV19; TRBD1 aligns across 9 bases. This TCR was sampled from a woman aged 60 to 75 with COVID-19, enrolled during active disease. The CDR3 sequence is CASSRRTGDVANQPQHF. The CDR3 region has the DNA TGTGCCAGTAGTCGCCGGACAGGGGATGTGGCCAATCAGCCCCAGCATTTT.